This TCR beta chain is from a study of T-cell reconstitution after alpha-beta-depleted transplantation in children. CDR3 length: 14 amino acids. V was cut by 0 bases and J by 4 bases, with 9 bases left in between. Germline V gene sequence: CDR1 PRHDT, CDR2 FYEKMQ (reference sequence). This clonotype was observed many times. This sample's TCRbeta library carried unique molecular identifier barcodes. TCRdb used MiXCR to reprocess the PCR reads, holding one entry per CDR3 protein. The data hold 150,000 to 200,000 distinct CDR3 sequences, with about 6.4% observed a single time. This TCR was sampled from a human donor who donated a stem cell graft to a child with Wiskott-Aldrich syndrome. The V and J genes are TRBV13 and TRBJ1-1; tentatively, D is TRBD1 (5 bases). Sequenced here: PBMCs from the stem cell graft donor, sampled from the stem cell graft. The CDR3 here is CASSLGQGSTEAFF. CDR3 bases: TGTGCCAGCAGCTTAGGGCAGGGAAGCACTGAAGCTTTCTTT.